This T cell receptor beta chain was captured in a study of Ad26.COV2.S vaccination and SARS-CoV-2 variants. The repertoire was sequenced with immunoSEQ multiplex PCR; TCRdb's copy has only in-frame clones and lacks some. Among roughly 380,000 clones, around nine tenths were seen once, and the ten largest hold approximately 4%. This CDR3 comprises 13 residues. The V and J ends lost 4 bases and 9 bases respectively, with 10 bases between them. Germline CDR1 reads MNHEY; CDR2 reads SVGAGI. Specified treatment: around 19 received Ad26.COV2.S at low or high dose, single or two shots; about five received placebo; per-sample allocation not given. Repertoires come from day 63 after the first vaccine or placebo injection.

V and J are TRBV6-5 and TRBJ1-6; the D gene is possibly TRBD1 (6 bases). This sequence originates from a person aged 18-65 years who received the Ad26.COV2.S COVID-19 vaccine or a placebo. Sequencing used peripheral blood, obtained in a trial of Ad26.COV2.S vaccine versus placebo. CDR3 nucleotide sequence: TGTGCCAGCAGTTCCCAGGGGCGTTCACCCCTCCACTTT. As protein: CASSSQGRSPLHF.